This T cell receptor beta chain derives from a study of cytomegalovirus exposure and HLA in healthy donors. Notes on this clone: Its antigen is not identified.

V was trimmed by 7 bases and J by 5 bases, leaving 11 bases between them. Germline CDR1 is SNHLY and CDR2 is FYNNEI. The CDR3 has 13 amino acids. Points from the study as a whole: Across donors, most TCRs were seen rarely, yet some public ones were widespread.

A multiplex PCR was run with 60 Vbeta primers and 13 Jbeta primers. TCRdb's copy holds only in-frame clones and misses some; the assay was immunoSEQ multiplex PCR. Of fewer than 200,000 clones in the sample, about 80% are singletons; the top ten hold about 1.3%. This clonotype originated in a woman in her forties or fifties in good health and CMV-seronegative. Sequencing was carried out using PBMCs. This chain joins TRBV2 and TRBJ1-4, with D perhaps matching TRBD1 (6 bases). The CDR3 is CASKAGENEKLFF. Here the CDR3 DNA reads TGTGCCAGCAAGGCAGGGGAAAATGAAAAACTGTTTTTT.